Each of the 18 T cell receptor beta chains below was sequenced from the same sample in a study of T-cell reconstitution after alpha-beta-depleted transplantation in children. As it was prepared, the TCRbeta library received unique molecular identifiers. In TCRdb, the PCR reads were re-called with MiXCR into one record per CDR3 protein. The sample includes hundreds of thousands of distinct CDR3 sequences, over 10% of them seen just once. This specimen was PBMCs, mostly from graft donor cells, taken 360 days after TCRalphabeta/CD19-depleted stem cell transplant. Receptors were obtained from a male patient between 5 and 17 years old who had a stem cell transplant for acute myeloid leukemia, so the T cells may come from the graft donor.

This clonotype was seen more than once but under ten times. The chain uses TRBV7-6 and TRBJ1-5, with D perhaps matching TRBD1 (5 bases). V lost 3 bases, J lost 1 base, and 16 bases lay in between. Germline lookup yields CDR1 SGHVS and CDR2 FNYEAQ. The CDR3 is 17 amino acids. CDR3 region: CASSFGRGIVSNQPQHF. The CDR3 DNA sequence: TGTGCCAGCAGCTTCGGCCGGGGGATAGTGAGCAATCAGCCCCAGCATTTT.

This chain connects TRBV27 to TRBJ2-1; 9 bases map to TRBD2. Trimming cost V 5 bases and J 7 bases; bases outside gene matches: 9. Germline V lookup: CDR1 MNHEY, CDR2 SMNVEV (reference sequence). The CDR3 is 15 amino acids. CDR3 sequence reads: CASSPPGLALNEQFF. The CDR3 DNA reads TGTGCCAGCAGTCCCCCGGGACTAGCCCTTAATGAGCAGTTCTTC.

This chain joins TRBV6-2 or TRBV6-3 and TRBJ2-7; 10 bases are shared with TRBD1. Trimming at V came to 0 bases and at J to 5 bases, leaving 7 bases not matched to a gene. This CDR3 region has 16 residues. Germline V gene data show CDR1 as MNHEY and CDR2 as SVGEGT. The DNA for the CDR3 is TGTGCCAGCAGTTACTCCGGGACAGGGGAAGTCCACGAGCAGTACTTC. It is translated as CASSYSGTGEVHEQYF.

This clonotype has at least ten counts. The CDR3 region has the DNA TGTGCCAGCAGATCCCAAGAGACCCAGTACTTC. This codes for CASRSQETQYF. The genes are TRBV6-2 or TRBV6-3 and TRBJ2-5, with unresolved D. CDR1 MNHEY and CDR2 SVGEGT come from the germline V gene. The CDR3 length is 11 residues. V gave up 6 bases and J gave up 1 base, with 3 bases separating them.

This rearrangement joins TRBV18 to TRBJ2-7; 8 bases align to TRBD2. This CDR3 is 18 amino acids long. Germline values: CDR1 KGHSH, CDR2 LQKENI. V was clipped by 3 bases and J by 2 bases; unmatched bases: 15. The CDR3 protein is CASSPGGKSTSGPYEQYF. CDR3 sequence (DNA): TGTGCCAGCTCACCGGGGGGCAAAAGCACTAGCGGACCCTACGAGCAGTACTTC.

Comments on this clonotype: This may arise from a read error, as a much more abundant clone is one base away. V gene TRBV20-1 combines with J gene TRBJ2-5, with TRBD2 matching over 10 bases. Germline V gene lookup returns CDR1 DFQATT and CDR2 SNEGSKA (reference sequence). The CDR3 has 16 residues. In nucleotides, the CDR3 is TGCTGTGCTAGAACCTTTCTAGCGGGAGTAATGGAGACCCAGTACTTC. Protein sequence: CCARTFLAGVMETQYF.

This clonotype was detected many times. The chain couples TRBV4-3 to TRBJ2-1; 10 bases fit TRBD2. After removal of 0 bases from V and 3 bases from J, the junction contained 11 bases not matched to a gene. The CDR3 is made up of 19 amino acids. CDR1 and CDR2 from the germline V gene are LGHNA and YSLEER. CDR3 nucleotide sequence: TGCGCCAGCAGCCAAGATAGGTCTAGCGGGAGAGCAGGCTACAATGAGCAGTTCTTC. Its translation is CASSQDRSSGRAGYNEQFF.

This clonotype came up a few times. The chain links TRBV7-9 to TRBJ1-1, with D uncertain. The CDR3 length is 17 residues. V was shortened by 1 base and J by 1 base, with 16 bases between the two germline ends. The germline gives CDR1 SEHNR, CDR2 FQNEAQ (reference sequence). For the CDR3, the DNA is TGTGCCAGCAGCTTAGGATCCAGGACGCCGACGAACACTGAAGCTTTCTTT. This encodes CASSLGSRTPTNTEAFF.

This clonotype was detected ten times or more. The chain uses TRBV20-1 and TRBJ2-3, with TRBD2 identical over 10 bases. This CDR3 contains 14 residues. Germline V gene sequence: CDR1 DFQATT, CDR2 SNEGSKA (reference sequence). J lost 7 bases, V lost 6 bases, and 10 bases had no gene match. The CDR3 loop reads CSARPGLAPNTQYF. CDR3 in DNA: TGCAGTGCAAGGCCGGGACTAGCGCCAAATACGCAGTATTTT.

CDR3: CASRFTSGRGELFF. Written as DNA, the CDR3 is TGTGCCAGCAGATTTACTAGCGGGAGAGGGGAGCTGTTTTTT. The rearrangement joins TRBV2 to TRBJ2-2; 11 bases fit TRBD2. Germline lookup yields CDR1 SNHLY and CDR2 FYNNEI. The junction had 5 bases not matched to a gene; V was cut back by 6 bases and J by 8 bases. The CDR3 loop spans 14 amino acids.

This clonotype was observed many times. V gene TRBV28 combines with J gene TRBJ2-5; D is possibly TRBD1 (5 bases). CDR1 is MDHEN and CDR2 is SYDVKM in the germline V gene. Deletions cut 2 bases from V and 2 bases from J, with 12 bases between. The CDR3 spans 15 residues. The CDR3 reads CASSLLDSLQETQYF. The CDR3 DNA sequence: TGTGCCAGCAGTTTACTCGACAGCCTTCAAGAGACCCAGTACTTC.

The chain couples TRBV5-1 to TRBJ2-2, with D perhaps matching TRBD1 (5 bases). The V end lost 4 bases, the J end lost 1 base, and 8 bases lay between the germline ends. Germline assignment: CDR1 SGHRS and CDR2 YFSETQ. The CDR3 sequence is 14 residues long. CDR3 protein: CASSRQWNTGELFF. In nucleotides, the CDR3 is TGCGCCAGCAGCCGACAGTGGAACACCGGGGAGCTGTTTTTT. Complete variable domain (other parts from reference TRBV5-1 and TRBJ2-2): KAGVTQTPRYLIKTRGQQVTLSCSPISGHRSVSWYQQTPGQGLQFLFEYFSETQRNKGNFPGRFSGRQFSNSRSEMNVSTLELGDSALYLCASSRQWNTGELFFGEGSRLTVL.

This clonotype has just a few counts. V gene TRBV29-1 combines with J gene TRBJ2-3, with unresolved D. Germline V CDR1 and CDR2: SQVTM, ANQGSEA. With 4 bases removed from V and 2 bases from J, the gap between germline ends came to 10 bases. This CDR3 is built from 13 residues. CDR3 nucleotide sequence: TGCAGCGTTGCCCCGGAGAACACAGATACGCAGTATTTT. Amino acid sequence: CSVAPENTDTQYF.

This clonotype was detected ten times or more. This sequence joins TRBV5-1 and TRBJ2-5, with D perhaps TRBD2 (6 bases). V lost 5 bases and J 4 bases, leaving 12 bases between the germline ends. Germline assignment: CDR1 SGHRS and CDR2 YFSETQ. The CDR3 sequence is 13 residues long. The CDR3 is CASSVEGLETQYF. In DNA, the CDR3 is TGCGCCAGCAGTGTCGAGGGACTAGAGACCCAGTACTTC.

The chain combines TRBV24-1 with TRBJ2-3, with 11 bases aligning to TRBD2. The trim removed 3 bases at V and 5 bases at J, leaving 6 bases unmatched. CDR3 length equals 16 residues. Germline assignment: CDR1 KGHDR and CDR2 SFDVKD. The DNA for the CDR3 is TGTGCCACCAGTGATCCTACTAGCGGGAGTAAAGATACGCAGTATTTT. Amino acid sequence: CATSDPTSGSKDTQYF.

V and J are TRBV2 and TRBJ1-6, with D uncertain. Trimming cost V 2 bases and J 7 bases, with 9 bases left between them. Germline V gene data show CDR1 as SNHLY and CDR2 as FYNNEI. The CDR3 runs 14 residues. The chain's CDR3 is CASSEYGPNSPLHF. The CDR3 nucleotides are TGTGCCAGCAGTGAATACGGCCCGAATTCACCCCTCCACTTT.

This clonotype was found a few times. The V call is TRBV6-5, the J call TRBJ2-1, with D perhaps TRBD2 (5 bases). V was cut by 0 bases and J by 4 bases, with 13 bases left in between. Germline V lookup: CDR1 MNHEY, CDR2 SVGAGI. This CDR3 has 16 amino acids. The CDR3 here is CASSYSLGSVYNEQFF. For the CDR3, the DNA is TGTGCCAGCAGTTACTCCCTGGGGAGTGTTTACAATGAGCAGTTCTTC.

The V gene is TRBV20-1, the J gene TRBJ2-3; D gene uncertain. Germline CDR1 DFQATT, CDR2 SNEGSKA (reference sequence). There are 13 residues in the CDR3. Trimming took 5 bases from V and 3 from J, leaving 12 bases between them. Here the CDR3 reads CSAPQLRTDTQYF. The CDR3 nucleotides read TGCAGTGCTCCCCAATTGAGGACAGATACGCAGTATTTT.